The present TCR beta chain was sequenced within a study of technical replicates of blood from several donors. Assay used: immunoSEQ multiplex PCR; TCRdb lists only in-frame clones, some missing. The table shows 60,000 to 80,000 clones, with about 91% occurring only once. Germline CDR1 SEHNR, CDR2 FQNEAQ (reference sequence). V lost 5 bases, J lost 4 bases, and 4 bases stayed unmatched. The CDR3 loop spans 13 amino acids. The specimen sequenced was T cells isolated from PBMCs. The V gene is TRBV7-9, the J gene TRBJ2-7; 8 nucleotides line up with TRBD2. This TCR derives from a human donor in good health. The CDR3 sequence is CASSASGRYEQYF. The CDR3 DNA follows: TGTGCCAGCAGCGCAAGCGGGAGATACGAGCAGTACTTC.